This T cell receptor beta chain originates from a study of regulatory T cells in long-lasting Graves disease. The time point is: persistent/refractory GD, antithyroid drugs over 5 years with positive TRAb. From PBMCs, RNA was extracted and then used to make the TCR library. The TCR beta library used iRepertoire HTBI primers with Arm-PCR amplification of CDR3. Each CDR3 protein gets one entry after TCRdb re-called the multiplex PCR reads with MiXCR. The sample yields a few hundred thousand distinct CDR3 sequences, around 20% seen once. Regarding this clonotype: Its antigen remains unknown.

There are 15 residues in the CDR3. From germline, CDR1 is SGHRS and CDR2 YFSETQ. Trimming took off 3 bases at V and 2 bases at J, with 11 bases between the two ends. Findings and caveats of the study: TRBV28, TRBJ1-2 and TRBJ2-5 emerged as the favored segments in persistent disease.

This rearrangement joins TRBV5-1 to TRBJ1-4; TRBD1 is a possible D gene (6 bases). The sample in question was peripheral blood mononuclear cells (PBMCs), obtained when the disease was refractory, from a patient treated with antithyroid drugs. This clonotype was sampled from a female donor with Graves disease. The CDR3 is CASSSGQGTNEKLFF. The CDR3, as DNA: TGCGCCAGCAGCTCAGGTCAGGGGACTAATGAAAAACTGTTTTTT. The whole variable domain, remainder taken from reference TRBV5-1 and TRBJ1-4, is KAGVTQTPRYLIKTRGQQVTLSCSPISGHRSVSWYQQTPGQGLQFLFEYFSETQRNKGNFPGRFSGRQFSNSRSEMNVSTLELGDSALYLCASSSGQGTNEKLFFGSGTQLSVL.